This T cell receptor beta chain appears in the sequencing data of a study of shared clonotypes between healthy human individuals. Overall study: The composition of the donors was two women and a few men aged 18 to 49.

There are 15 residues in the CDR3. After removal of 4 bases from V and 8 bases from J, the junction contained 5 bases not matched to a gene. The germline V gene has CDR1 SGHTA and CDR2 FQGNSA. This table comes from immunoSEQ multiplex PCR, and its TCRdb copy is limited to in-frame clones, with some not included. The sample shows more than 2,000,000 clones, just over 90% of them seen only once. The sequence derives from a man aged 18 to 35 in good health. The sample taken for sequencing was naive CD4+ T cells sorted from blood. Subset specified: CD45RA+ positively selected. V is TRBV7-2 and J is TRBJ2-1, with 13 bases matching TRBD2. This CDR3 is CASSSTSGRGDEQFF. CDR3 sequence (DNA): TGTGCCAGCAGCTCCACTAGCGGGAGGGGGGATGAGCAGTTCTTC.